This T cell receptor beta chain was documented in a study of cytomegalovirus exposure and HLA in healthy donors. Findings of the study overall: The CMV antigen specificity of a few CMV-associated chains was confirmed through in vitro analysis. In all likelihood, a cluster of highly shared sequence variants was a sequencing artifact.

Researchers ran the PCR with 60 Vbeta and 13 Jbeta primers. The assay was immunoSEQ multiplex PCR, and TCRdb's table has in-frame clones only and misses some. The table records approximately 190,000 clones, about 12% of them present only once. Between the trimmed V and J ends, which lost 2 bases and 10 bases, there was a span of 12 bases. The CDR3 totals 14 residues. CDR1 and CDR2 from the germline V gene are MNHEY and SVGAGI. As to this clone: No antigen is known for it.

This chain links TRBV6-5 with TRBJ1-6; D is perhaps TRBD1 (5 bases). The sequenced material came from PBMCs. This TCR came from a man aged 45-65 years in good health and CMV-seropositive. DNA for the CDR3: TGTGCCAGCAGTTACCCCGGACAAATCTCACCCCTCCACTTT. It translates to CASSYPGQISPLHF.